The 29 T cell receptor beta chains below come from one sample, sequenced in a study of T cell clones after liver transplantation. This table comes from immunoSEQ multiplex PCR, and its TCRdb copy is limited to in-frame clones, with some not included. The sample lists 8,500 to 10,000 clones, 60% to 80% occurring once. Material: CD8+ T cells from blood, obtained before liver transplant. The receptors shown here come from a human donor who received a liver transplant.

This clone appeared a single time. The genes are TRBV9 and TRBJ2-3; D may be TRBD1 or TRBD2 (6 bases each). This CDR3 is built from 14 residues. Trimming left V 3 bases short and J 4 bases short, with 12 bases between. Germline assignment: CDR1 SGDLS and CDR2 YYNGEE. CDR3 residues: CASSAWGAPDTQYF. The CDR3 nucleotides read TGTGCCAGCAGCGCTTGGGGGGCCCCAGATACGCAGTATTTT.

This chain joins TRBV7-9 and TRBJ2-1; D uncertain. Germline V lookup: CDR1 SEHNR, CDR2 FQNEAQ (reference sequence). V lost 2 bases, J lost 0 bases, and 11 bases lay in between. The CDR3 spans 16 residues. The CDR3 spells CASSLTGLSSYNEQFF. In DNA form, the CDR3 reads TGTGCCAGCAGCTTAACGGGCCTTAGCTCCTACAATGAGCAGTTCTTC.

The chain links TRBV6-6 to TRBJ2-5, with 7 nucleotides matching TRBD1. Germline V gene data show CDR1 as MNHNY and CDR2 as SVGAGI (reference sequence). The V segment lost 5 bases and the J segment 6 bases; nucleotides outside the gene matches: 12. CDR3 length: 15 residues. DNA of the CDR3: TGTGCCAGCAGTACCCGGACAGGTATCGGTCAGACCCAGTACTTC. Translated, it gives CASSTRTGIGQTQYF.

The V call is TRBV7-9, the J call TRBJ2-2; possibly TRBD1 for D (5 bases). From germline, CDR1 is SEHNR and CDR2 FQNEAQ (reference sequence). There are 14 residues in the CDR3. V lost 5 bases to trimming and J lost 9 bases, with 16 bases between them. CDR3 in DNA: TGTGCCAGCAGCCACACGGCAGGGATCCGGGAGCTGTTTTTT. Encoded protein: CASSHTAGIRELFF.

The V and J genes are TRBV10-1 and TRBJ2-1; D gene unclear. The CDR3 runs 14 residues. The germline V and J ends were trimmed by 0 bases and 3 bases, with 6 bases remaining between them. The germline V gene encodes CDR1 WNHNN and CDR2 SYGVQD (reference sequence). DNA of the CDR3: TGCGCCAGCAGTGAGTCTCCGTTCTACAATGAGCAGTTCTTC. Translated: CASSESPFYNEQFF.

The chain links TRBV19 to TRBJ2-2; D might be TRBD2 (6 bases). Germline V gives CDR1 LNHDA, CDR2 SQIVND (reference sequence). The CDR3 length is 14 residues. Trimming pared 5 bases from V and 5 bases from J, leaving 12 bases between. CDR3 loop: CASSSLLATGELFF. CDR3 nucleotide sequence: TGTGCCAGTAGTTCCCTTCTAGCGACCGGGGAGCTGTTTTTT.

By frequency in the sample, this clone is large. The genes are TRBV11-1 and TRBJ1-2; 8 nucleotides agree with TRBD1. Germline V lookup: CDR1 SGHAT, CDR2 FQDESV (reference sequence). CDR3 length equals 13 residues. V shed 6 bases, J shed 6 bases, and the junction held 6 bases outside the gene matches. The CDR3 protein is CASSLTGADGYTF. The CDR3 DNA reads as TGTGCCAGCAGTCTGACAGGGGCGGATGGCTACACCTTC.

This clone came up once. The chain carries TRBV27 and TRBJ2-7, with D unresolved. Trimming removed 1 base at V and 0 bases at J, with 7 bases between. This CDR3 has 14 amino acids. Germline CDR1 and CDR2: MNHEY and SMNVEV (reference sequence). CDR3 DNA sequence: TGTGCCAGCAGTTTATACAGAAACTCCTACGAGCAGTACTTC. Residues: CASSLYRNSYEQYF.

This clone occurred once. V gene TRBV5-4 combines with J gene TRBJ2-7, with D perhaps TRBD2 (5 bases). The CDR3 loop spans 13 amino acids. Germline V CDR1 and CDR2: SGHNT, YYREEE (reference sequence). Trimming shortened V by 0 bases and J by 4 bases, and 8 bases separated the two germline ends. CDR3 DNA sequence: TGTGCCAGCAGCTTGGGACGGACTTACGAGCAGTACTTC. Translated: CASSLGRTYEQYF.

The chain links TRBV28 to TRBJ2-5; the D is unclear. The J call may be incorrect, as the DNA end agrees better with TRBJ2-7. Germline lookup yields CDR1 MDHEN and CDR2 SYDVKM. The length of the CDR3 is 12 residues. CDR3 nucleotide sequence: TGTGCCAGCAGTTCGTCCCCGGCCGAGCAGTACTTC. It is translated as CASSSSPAEQYF.

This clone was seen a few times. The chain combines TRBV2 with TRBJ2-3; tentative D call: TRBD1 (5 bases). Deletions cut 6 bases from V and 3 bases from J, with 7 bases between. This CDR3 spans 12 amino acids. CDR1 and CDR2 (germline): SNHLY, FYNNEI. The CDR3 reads CASRGLTDTQYF. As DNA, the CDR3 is TGTGCCAGCAGGGGGCTAACAGATACGCAGTATTTT.

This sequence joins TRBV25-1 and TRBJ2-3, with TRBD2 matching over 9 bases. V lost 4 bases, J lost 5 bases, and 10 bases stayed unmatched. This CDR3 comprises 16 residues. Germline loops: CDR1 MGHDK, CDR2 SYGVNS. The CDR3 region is CASSGLLAGTRDTQYF. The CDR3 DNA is TGTGCCAGCAGTGGACTTCTAGCGGGAACCCGAGATACGCAGTATTTT.

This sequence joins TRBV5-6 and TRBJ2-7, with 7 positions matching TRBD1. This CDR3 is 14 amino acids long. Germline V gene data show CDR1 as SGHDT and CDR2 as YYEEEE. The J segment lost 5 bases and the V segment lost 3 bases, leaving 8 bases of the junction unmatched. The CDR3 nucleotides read TGTGCCAGCAGCTACCCGACAGGGCCCAACGAGCAGTACTTC. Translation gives CASSYPTGPNEQYF.

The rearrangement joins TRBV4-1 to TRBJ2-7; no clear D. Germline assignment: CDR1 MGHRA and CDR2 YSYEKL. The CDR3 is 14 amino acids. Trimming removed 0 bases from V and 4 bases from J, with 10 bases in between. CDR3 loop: CASSQDRAPYEQYF. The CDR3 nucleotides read TGCGCCAGCAGCCAAGATCGGGCCCCTTACGAGCAGTACTTC.

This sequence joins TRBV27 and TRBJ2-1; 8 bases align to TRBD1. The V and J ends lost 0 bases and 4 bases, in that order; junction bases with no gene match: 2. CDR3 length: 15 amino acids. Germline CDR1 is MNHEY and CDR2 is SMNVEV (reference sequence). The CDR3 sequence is CASSLSGQEYNEQFF. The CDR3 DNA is TGTGCCAGCAGTTTATCGGGACAGGAATACAATGAGCAGTTCTTC.

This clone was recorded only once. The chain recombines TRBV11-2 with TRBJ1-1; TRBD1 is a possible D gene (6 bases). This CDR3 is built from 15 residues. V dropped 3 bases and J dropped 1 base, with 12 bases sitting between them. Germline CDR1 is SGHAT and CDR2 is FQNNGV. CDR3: CASSFYGQRNTEAFF. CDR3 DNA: TGTGCCAGCAGCTTCTACGGACAGAGGAACACTGAAGCTTTCTTT.

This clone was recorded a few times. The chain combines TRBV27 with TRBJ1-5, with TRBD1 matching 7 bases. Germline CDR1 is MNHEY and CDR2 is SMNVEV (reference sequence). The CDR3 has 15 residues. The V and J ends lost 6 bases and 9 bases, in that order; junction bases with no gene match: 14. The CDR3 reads CASSPDRVPQTPQHF. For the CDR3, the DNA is TGTGCCAGCAGCCCCGACAGGGTGCCACAAACGCCCCAGCATTTT.

The CDR3 region has the DNA TGTGCCACCACACAGTCAAACATTCAGTACTTC. It is translated as CATTQSNIQYF. The genes are TRBV27 and TRBJ2-4, with unresolved D. V was pared by 10 bases and J by 6 bases, with 10 bases between. Per germline, CDR1 MNHEY and CDR2 SMNVEV (reference sequence). The CDR3 spans 11 residues.

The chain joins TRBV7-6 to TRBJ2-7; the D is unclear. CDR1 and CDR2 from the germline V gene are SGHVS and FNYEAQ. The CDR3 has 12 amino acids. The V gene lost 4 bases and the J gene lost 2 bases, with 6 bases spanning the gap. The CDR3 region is CASSSDAYEQYF. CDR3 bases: TGTGCCAGCAGCTCGGACGCCTACGAGCAGTACTTC.

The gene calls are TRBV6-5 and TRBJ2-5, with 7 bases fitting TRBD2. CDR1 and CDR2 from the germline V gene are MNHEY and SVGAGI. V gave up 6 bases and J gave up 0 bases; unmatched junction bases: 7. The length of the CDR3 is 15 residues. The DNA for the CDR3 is TGTGCCAGCAGAAATAACGGGGGGTACCAAGAGACCCAGTACTTC. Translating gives CASRNNGGYQETQYF.

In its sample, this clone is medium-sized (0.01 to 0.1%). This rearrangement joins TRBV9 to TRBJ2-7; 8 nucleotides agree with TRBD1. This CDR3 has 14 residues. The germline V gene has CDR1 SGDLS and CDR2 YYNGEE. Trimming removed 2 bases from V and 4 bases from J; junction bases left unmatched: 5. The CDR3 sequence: CASSVGQGTYEQYF. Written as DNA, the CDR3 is TGTGCCAGCAGCGTTGGACAGGGTACTTACGAGCAGTACTTC.

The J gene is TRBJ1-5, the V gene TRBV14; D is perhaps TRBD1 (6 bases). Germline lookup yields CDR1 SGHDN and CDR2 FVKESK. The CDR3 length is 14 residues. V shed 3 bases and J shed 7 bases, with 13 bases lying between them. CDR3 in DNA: TGTGCCAGCAGCCAGAGGGGGTGGAACCAGCCCCAGCATTTT. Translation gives CASSQRGWNQPQHF.

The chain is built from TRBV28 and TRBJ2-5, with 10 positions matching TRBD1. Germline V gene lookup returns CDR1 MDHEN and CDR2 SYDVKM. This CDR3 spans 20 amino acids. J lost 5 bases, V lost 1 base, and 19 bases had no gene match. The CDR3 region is CASSLSSWDRGRGVRETQYF. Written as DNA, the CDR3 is TGTGCCAGCAGTTTATCCTCCTGGGACAGGGGAAGAGGGGTAAGGGAGACCCAGTACTTC.

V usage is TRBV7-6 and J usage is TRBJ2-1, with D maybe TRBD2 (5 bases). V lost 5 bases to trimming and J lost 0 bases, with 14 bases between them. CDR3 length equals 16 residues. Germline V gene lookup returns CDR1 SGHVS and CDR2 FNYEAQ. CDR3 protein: CASSPPLGSSYNEQFF. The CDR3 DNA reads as TGTGCCAGCAGCCCCCCCCTTGGGAGCTCCTACAATGAGCAGTTCTTC.

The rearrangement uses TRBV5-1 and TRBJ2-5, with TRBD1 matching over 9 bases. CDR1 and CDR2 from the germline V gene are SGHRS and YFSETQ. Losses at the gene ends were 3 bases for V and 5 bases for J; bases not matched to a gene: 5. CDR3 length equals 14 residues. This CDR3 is CASSSGTGRETQYF. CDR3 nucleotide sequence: TGCGCCAGCAGCTCCGGGACAGGGAGGGAGACCCAGTACTTC.

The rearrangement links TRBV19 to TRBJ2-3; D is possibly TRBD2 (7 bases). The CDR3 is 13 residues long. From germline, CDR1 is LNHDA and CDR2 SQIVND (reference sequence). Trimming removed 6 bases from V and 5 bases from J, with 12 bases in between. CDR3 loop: CASRGGGGDTQYF. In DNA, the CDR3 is TGTGCCAGTAGGGGAGGGGGTGGAGATACGCAGTATTTT.

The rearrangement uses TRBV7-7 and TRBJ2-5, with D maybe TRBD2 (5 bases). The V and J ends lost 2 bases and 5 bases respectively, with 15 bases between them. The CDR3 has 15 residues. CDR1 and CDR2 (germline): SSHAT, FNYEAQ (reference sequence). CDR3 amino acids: CASSLNMEDAETQYF. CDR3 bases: TGTGCCAGCAGCTTAAATATGGAGGATGCGGAGACCCAGTACTTC.

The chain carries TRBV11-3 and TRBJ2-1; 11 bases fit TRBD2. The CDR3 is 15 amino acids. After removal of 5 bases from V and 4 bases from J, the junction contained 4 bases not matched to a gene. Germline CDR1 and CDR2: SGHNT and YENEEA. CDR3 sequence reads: CASSLLAGGYNEQFF. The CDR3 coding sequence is TGTGCCAGCAGCCTTCTAGCGGGAGGTTACAATGAGCAGTTCTTC.

In DNA form, the CDR3 reads TGCAGCGTTCGGACGGGCCAGGAGGAAGGCTACACCTTC. Its protein is CSVRTGQEEGYTF. The chain is built from TRBV29-1 and TRBJ1-2; no clear D gene. V lost 5 bases to trimming and J lost 8 bases, with 18 bases between them. CDR1 is SQVTM and CDR2 is ANQGSEA in the germline V gene. CDR3 length equals 13 residues.